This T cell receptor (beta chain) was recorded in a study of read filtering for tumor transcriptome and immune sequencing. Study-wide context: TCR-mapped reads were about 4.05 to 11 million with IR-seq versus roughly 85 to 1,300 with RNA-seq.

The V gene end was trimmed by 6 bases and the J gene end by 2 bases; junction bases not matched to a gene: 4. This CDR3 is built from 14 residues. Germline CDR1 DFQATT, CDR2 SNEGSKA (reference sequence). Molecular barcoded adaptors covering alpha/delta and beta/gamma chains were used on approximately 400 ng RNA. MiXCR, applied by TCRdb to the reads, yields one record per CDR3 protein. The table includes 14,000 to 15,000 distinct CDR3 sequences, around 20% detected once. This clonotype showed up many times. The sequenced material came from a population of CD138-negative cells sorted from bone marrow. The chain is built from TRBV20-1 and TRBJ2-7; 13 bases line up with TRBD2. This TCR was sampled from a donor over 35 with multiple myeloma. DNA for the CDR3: TGCAGTGCCGGGACTAGCGGGGCACCCTACGAGCAGTACTTC. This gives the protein CSAGTSGAPYEQYF.